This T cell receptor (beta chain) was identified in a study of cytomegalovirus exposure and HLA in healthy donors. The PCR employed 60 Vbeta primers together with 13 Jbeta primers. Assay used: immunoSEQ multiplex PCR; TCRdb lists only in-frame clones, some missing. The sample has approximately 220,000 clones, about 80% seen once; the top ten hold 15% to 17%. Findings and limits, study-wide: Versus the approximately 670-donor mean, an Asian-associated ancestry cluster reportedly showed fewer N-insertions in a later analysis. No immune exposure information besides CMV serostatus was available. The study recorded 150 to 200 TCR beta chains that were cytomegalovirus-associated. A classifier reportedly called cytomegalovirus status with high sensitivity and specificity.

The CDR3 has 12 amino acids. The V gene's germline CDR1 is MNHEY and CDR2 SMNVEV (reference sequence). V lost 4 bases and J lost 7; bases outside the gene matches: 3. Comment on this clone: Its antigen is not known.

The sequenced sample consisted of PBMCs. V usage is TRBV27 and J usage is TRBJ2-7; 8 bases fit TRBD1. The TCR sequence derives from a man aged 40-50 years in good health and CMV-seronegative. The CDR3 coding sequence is TGTGCCAGCAGTTGGACAGGGCAAGAGCAGTACTTC. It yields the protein CASSWTGQEQYF.